This record looks at one T cell receptor (beta chain) sequence and its context. The repertoire was sequenced with immunoSEQ multiplex PCR; TCRdb's copy has only in-frame clones and lacks some. The sample includes under 250,000 clones, around 83% of them seen just once. The sample originates from a study of blood T cell repertoires in COVID-19. As for the study in general: Donors in the United States, Italy and Spain gave samples during acute or convalescent COVID-19. The analysed material was cDNA or gDNA that came from T cells, B-cell-depleted T cells, or PBMCs.

The CDR3 contains 15 residues. The germline V gene has CDR1 MDHEN and CDR2 SYDVKM. V was clipped by 2 bases and J by 4 bases; unmatched bases: 5. The chain recombines TRBV28 with TRBJ2-7; 10 bases map to TRBD2. The receptor comes from a man between 45 and 60 years old with active or convalescent COVID-19. Sequencing was carried out using peripheral blood. CDR3 amino acids: CASSLTGSGRYEQYF. In DNA, the CDR3 is TGTGCCAGCAGTTTAACGGGTAGCGGGAGGTACGAGCAGTACTTC. The variable domain in full, with the rest retrieved from reference TRBV28 and TRBJ2-7, is DVKVTQSSRYLVKRTGEKVFLECVQDMDHENMFWYRQDPGLGLRLIYFSYDVKMKEKGDIPEGYSVSREKKERFSLILESASTNQTSMYLCASSLTGSGRYEQYFGPGTRLTVT.